One sample yielded the 31 T cell receptor beta chains listed below, sequenced in a study of cytotoxic CD8 clonotypes in ibrutinib-treated CLL. Only in-frame clones appear in the TCRdb table, and some are missing; sequencing was by immunoSEQ multiplex PCR. The repertoire holds about 8,600 clones, with 60% to 80% as singletons. Here the sequenced sample was PBMCs, taken before ibrutinib treatment. These receptors originate from a human donor with chronic lymphocytic leukemia.

The rearrangement uses TRBV6-4 and TRBJ2-2; 14 positions match TRBD2. The germline gives CDR1 MRHNA, CDR2 SNTAGT. The J segment lost 5 bases and the V segment lost 4 bases, leaving 3 bases of the junction unmatched. The CDR3 covers 16 residues. The CDR3 sequence is CASSAGLAGATGELFF. The CDR3 DNA sequence: TGTGCCAGCAGTGCGGGACTAGCGGGAGCGACCGGGGAGCTGTTTTTT.

This chain uses TRBV2 with TRBJ2-1, with D tentatively TRBD2 (5 bases). This CDR3 has 12 residues. V lost 7 bases and J 9 bases, leaving 13 bases between the germline ends. Germline V gene sequence: CDR1 SNHLY, CDR2 FYNNEI. The CDR3 coding sequence is TGTGCCAGCATCCTAACTAGAGTTGAGCAGTTCTTC. Encoded protein: CASILTRVEQFF.

The CDR3 region has the DNA TGCGCCAGCAGCTCCGGACAGGGGCTTAATGAAAAACTGTTTTTT. Protein: CASSSGQGLNEKLFF. This chain uses TRBV5-1 with TRBJ1-4; 9 nucleotides agree with TRBD1. The CDR3 totals 15 residues. Germline V gene data show CDR1 as SGHRS and CDR2 as YFSETQ. V gave up 3 bases and J gave up 4 bases; unmatched junction bases: 4.

V usage is TRBV28 and J usage is TRBJ1-1; D is unresolved. The germline V gene has CDR1 MDHEN and CDR2 SYDVKM. CDR3 length: 13 amino acids. V was cut by 1 base and J by 8 bases, with 11 bases left in between. Here the CDR3 reads CASSLSSLTEAFF. In DNA form, the CDR3 reads TGTGCCAGCAGTTTATCCAGTCTAACCGAAGCTTTCTTT. Complete variable domain (other parts from reference TRBV28 and TRBJ1-1): DVKVTQSSRYLVKRTGEKVFLECVQDMDHENMFWYRQDPGLGLRLIYFSYDVKMKEKGDIPEGYSVSREKKERFSLILESASTNQTSMYLCASSLSSLTEAFFGQGTRLTVV.

The V gene is TRBV2, the J gene TRBJ1-4; 9 bases map to TRBD1. This CDR3 has 14 residues. V shed 11 bases and J 8 bases; nucleotides not matched to a gene: 12. Looked up from germline, CDR1 is SNHLY and CDR2 is FYNNEI. The DNA of the CDR3 is TGTGCCGGGAAAAACAGGGGGCCCTCCGAAAAACTGTTTTTT. Protein: CAGKNRGPSEKLFF.

On this clone itself: At one of its ends the junction is not consistent with the germline gene, which may arise from a read error. The same CDR3 is also encoded by other DNA sequences in this sample. V is TRBV6-1 and J is TRBJ2-2, with TRBD2 as a possible D gene (5 bases). Germline V gene lookup returns CDR1 MNHNS and CDR2 SASEGT. There are 13 residues in the CDR3. Here the CDR3 DNA reads TGTGCCAGCAGCAGGTCCAACACCGGGGAGCTGTTCTTT. Amino acids: CASSRSNTGELFF.

The gene calls are TRBV28 and TRBJ1-2; 7 bases are a match to TRBD1. From germline, CDR1 is MDHEN and CDR2 SYDVKM. V lost 2 bases and J lost 4; bases outside the gene matches: 13. CDR3 length equals 17 residues. CDR3 DNA: TGTGCCAGCAGTTTAGTTCCGGGACAGCGTGGGGGCTATGGCTACACCTTC. It is translated as CASSLVPGQRGGYGYTF.

The rearrangement joins TRBV2 to TRBJ1-4; 9 bases match TRBD1. CDR1 and CDR2 from the germline V gene are SNHLY and FYNNEI. J lost 4 bases, V lost 10 bases, and 10 bases had no gene match. The CDR3 contains 15 residues. CDR3 nucleotides: TGTGCCACAACAGGGGGCGCTTGGAGTAATGAAAAACTGTTTTTT. Translating gives CATTGGAWSNEKLFF.

The rearrangement uses TRBV20-1 and TRBJ1-1; a weak D match, TRBD1 (5 bases). Looked up from germline, CDR1 is DFQATT and CDR2 is SNEGSKA (reference sequence). The V end was cut by 4 bases, the J end by 11 bases, with 14 bases between. The CDR3 runs to 11 residues. CDR3 protein: CSAKGQLTAFF. CDR3 nucleotide sequence: TGCAGTGCTAAGGGGCAGCTGACGGCTTTCTTT.

J is TRBJ2-2 and V is TRBV18; no clear D. V was clipped by 3 bases and J by 1 base, with 6 bases between them. There are 14 residues in the CDR3. Germline CDR1 and CDR2: KGHSH and LQKENI. CDR3 bases: TGTGCCAGCTCACCGGTCGGGAACACCGGGGAGCTGTTTTTT. Protein sequence: CASSPVGNTGELFF.

This sequence joins TRBV28 and TRBJ1-6; TRBD1 might be the D (5 bases). The V and J ends lost 6 bases and 5 bases respectively, with 17 bases between them. Germline assignment: CDR1 MDHEN and CDR2 SYDVKM. The CDR3 is 16 residues long. In DNA form, the CDR3 reads TGTGCCAGCAGCTTCTTCCCTCAGGGTAATAATTCACCCCTCCACTTT. Its translation: CASSFFPQGNNSPLHF.

The chain couples TRBV5-1 to TRBJ1-5; D is unresolved. V was pared by 0 bases and J by 0 bases, with 7 bases between. The CDR3 has 15 amino acids. Germline-derived CDR1 and CDR2 are SGHRS and YFSETQ. The chain's CDR3 is CASSLDGTSNQPQHF. CDR3 DNA sequence: TGCGCCAGCAGCTTGGACGGAACTAGCAATCAGCCCCAGCATTTT.

The V call is TRBV5-4, the J call TRBJ1-1; D perhaps matches TRBD1 (5 bases). The V end was cut by 5 bases, the J end by 4 bases, with 18 bases between. Germline V gene data show CDR1 as SGHNT and CDR2 as YYREEE (reference sequence). This CDR3 comprises 15 residues. CDR3 bases: TGTGCCAGCAGTTCCCTGGCGGGGCCAGGCACTGAAGCTTTCTTT. Encoded protein: CASSSLAGPGTEAFF.

By sample share, this clone is medium-sized. This sequence joins TRBV27 and TRBJ1-5; D is undetermined. CDR1 MNHEY and CDR2 SMNVEV come from the germline V gene (reference sequence). The CDR3 consists of 16 residues. V was cut by 0 bases and J by 7 bases, with 16 bases left in between. This CDR3 is CASSLSRTTSDQPQHF. CDR3 in DNA: TGTGCCAGCAGTTTATCCCGAACTACATCGGACCAGCCCCAGCATTTT.

This clone counts as medium-sized (0.01 to 0.1%). V and J are TRBV4-2 and TRBJ2-7; perhaps TRBD1 as D (5 bases). This CDR3 spans 14 amino acids. CDR1 and CDR2 (germline): LGHNA, YNFKEQ. The V end lost 0 bases, the J end lost 3 bases, and 9 bases lay between the germline ends. CDR3 amino acids: CASSQDGRVYEQYF. The CDR3 DNA reads TGTGCCAGCAGCCAAGATGGCAGGGTCTACGAGCAGTACTTC.

This clone was seen more than once but under ten times. V is TRBV7-8 and J is TRBJ2-3; no firm D call. This CDR3 has 16 residues. Germline loops: CDR1 SGHVS, CDR2 FQNEAQ. V shed 2 bases and J shed 2 bases, with 14 bases lying between them. The CDR3, as DNA: TGTGCCAGCAGCTTATTTTTGTACCAGGCCACAGATACGCAGTATTTT. Translating it yields CASSLFLYQATDTQYF.

The chain uses TRBV29-1 and TRBJ2-2, with D uncertain. The V gene lost 6 bases and the J gene lost 3 bases, with 14 bases spanning the gap. This CDR3 region has 14 residues. The V gene's germline CDR1 is SQVTM and CDR2 ANQGSEA. CDR3 sequence (DNA): TGCAGCGTACTACTCGCGCGGCACACCGGGGAGCTGTTTTTT. Translation gives CSVLLARHTGELFF.

There are a few counts of this clone. This chain joins TRBV2 and TRBJ2-2, with TRBD1 matching over 7 bases. Germline values: CDR1 SNHLY, CDR2 FYNNEI. V was pared by 2 bases and J by 7 bases, with 13 bases of the junction left unmatched. The CDR3 covers 17 residues. CDR3 sequence (DNA): TGTGCCAGCAGTGAACATAGGGGGCCCGGTGGAGGCGGGGAGCTGTTTTTT. Its translation: CASSEHRGPGGGGELFF.

The gene calls are TRBV5-5 and TRBJ1-2; no reliable D call. The CDR3 contains 14 residues. Per germline, CDR1 SGHKS and CDR2 YYEKEE (reference sequence). V lost 4 bases and J lost 0, with 10 bases in between. CDR3 protein: CASSGEATNYGYTF. The CDR3 DNA reads TGTGCCAGCAGCGGGGAGGCCACTAACTATGGCTACACCTTC.

V is TRBV5-6 and J is TRBJ2-5, with D possibly being TRBD2 (7 bases). CDR3 length: 19 amino acids. Trimming cost V 0 bases and J 5 bases, with 26 bases left between them. Germline loops: CDR1 SGHDT, CDR2 YYEEEE. The CDR3 bases are TGTGCCAGCAGCTTGGTCACCCTTAGCGGGCCCACCGGGGGCGAGACCCAGTACTTC. It specifies CASSLVTLSGPTGGETQYF.

This clone was observed a single time. The chain is built from TRBV7-9 and TRBJ2-5, with 8 positions matching TRBD1. The CDR3 consists of 16 residues. J lost 2 bases, V lost 1 base, and 6 bases had no gene match. Germline V gives CDR1 SEHNR, CDR2 FQNEAQ (reference sequence). The CDR3 loop is CASSLGAGGRQETQYF. The DNA of the CDR3 is TGTGCCAGCAGCTTAGGTGCAGGGGGCAGACAAGAGACCCAGTACTTC.

This clone was detected a few times. The chain is built from TRBV28 and TRBJ1-5; tentative D call: TRBD1 (6 bases). Looked up from germline, CDR1 is MDHEN and CDR2 is SYDVKM. CDR3 length equals 14 residues. Between the trimmed V and J ends, which lost 2 bases and 5 bases, there was a span of 10 bases. CDR3 nucleotide sequence: TGTGCCAGCAGTTTAGGGGGGGCACATCAGCCCCAGCATTTT. Translated, it gives CASSLGGAHQPQHF.

J is TRBJ2-2 and V is TRBV5-1; TRBD2 matches 12 bases. This CDR3 spans 17 amino acids. CDR1 is SGHRS and CDR2 is YFSETQ in the germline V gene. After removal of 0 bases from V and 7 bases from J, the junction contained 7 bases not matched to a gene. The CDR3 region has the DNA TGCGCCAGCAGCTTGGAGCTAGCGGGAGGGCCTTTCGGGGAGCTGTTTTTT. It yields the protein CASSLELAGGPFGELFF.

This chain connects TRBV2 to TRBJ2-5, with 12 bases aligning to TRBD2. The germline V gene has CDR1 SNHLY and CDR2 FYNNEI. The trim removed 4 bases at V and 2 bases at J, leaving 2 bases unmatched. This CDR3 spans 15 amino acids. The CDR3 reads CASSVTSGRQETQYF. The CDR3 nucleotides are TGTGCCAGCAGTGTAACTAGCGGGAGGCAAGAGACCCAGTACTTC.

By sample share, this clone is medium-sized. The V and J genes are TRBV11-1 and TRBJ1-1, with D uncertain. This CDR3 has 13 residues. Germline CDR1 and CDR2: SGHAT and FQDESV (reference sequence). Deletions cut 5 bases from V and 4 bases from J, with 11 bases between. This CDR3 reads CASSRRVGTEAFF. Here the CDR3 DNA reads TGTGCCAGCAGCCGCCGGGTTGGCACTGAAGCTTTCTTT.

CDR3: CASSFGQDRGYTF. As DNA, the CDR3 is TGTGCCAGCAGCTTTGGACAGGATCGGGGCTACACCTTC. The chain is built from TRBV7-6 and TRBJ1-2; 7 positions agree with TRBD1. Unmatched junction bases numbered 6, after V lost 3 bases and J lost 8 bases. The CDR3 has 13 amino acids. Per germline, CDR1 SGHVS and CDR2 FNYEAQ.

The gene calls are TRBV5-1 and TRBJ2-3; 10 nucleotides agree with TRBD2. Per the germline V gene, CDR1 is SGHRS and CDR2 is YFSETQ. The length of the CDR3 is 16 residues. J lost 4 bases, V lost 3 bases, and 8 bases had no gene match. The CDR3 loop is CASSSTGTSVPDTQYF. As DNA, the CDR3 is TGCGCCAGCAGCTCAACCGGGACTAGCGTCCCAGATACGCAGTATTTT.

The chain has TRBV7-2 and TRBJ1-1; D possibly corresponds to TRBD1 (5 bases). Germline V CDR1 and CDR2: SGHTA, FQGNSA. The CDR3 is made up of 12 amino acids. V was clipped by 4 bases and J by 4 bases, with 7 bases between them. The CDR3 loop reads CASSWGVTEAFF. CDR3 DNA sequence: TGTGCCAGCAGCTGGGGGGTCACTGAAGCTTTCTTT. The full variable domain, with the rest looked up from reference TRBV7-2 and TRBJ1-1, is GAGVSQSPSNKVTEKGKDVELRCDPISGHTALYWYRQSLGQGLEFLIYFQGNSAPDKSGLPSDRFSAERTGGSVSTLTIQRTQQEDSAVYLCASSWGVTEAFFGQGTRLTVV.

This clone occurred a few times. The chain carries TRBV27 and TRBJ1-5; no definite D call. The V end lost 5 bases, the J end lost 6 bases, and 11 bases lay between the germline ends. Germline values: CDR1 MNHEY, CDR2 SMNVEV (reference sequence). The CDR3 extends over 13 amino acids. CDR3 in DNA: TGTGCCAGCAGTCCCCAACGGGGTCAGCCCCAGCATTTT. Protein: CASSPQRGQPQHF.

The V call is TRBV19, the J call TRBJ2-2; D uncertain. The V gene lost 4 bases and the J gene lost 0 bases, with 15 bases spanning the gap. The CDR3 has 17 amino acids. Germline CDR1 and CDR2: LNHDA and SQIVND (reference sequence). The CDR3 loop is CASSRAPGIANTGELFF. CDR3 DNA: TGTGCCAGTAGTAGAGCGCCAGGTATCGCGAACACCGGGGAGCTGTTTTTT. Supplemented by reference TRBV19 and TRBJ2-2, the full variable domain reads DGGITQSPKYLFRKEGQNVTLSCEQNLNHDAMYWYRQDPGQGLRLIYYSQIVNDFQKGDIAEGYSVSREKKESFPLTVTSAQKNPTAFYLCASSRAPGIANTGELFFGEGSRLTVL.

The chain joins TRBV7-9 to TRBJ2-1; 8 bases fit TRBD2. Germline CDR1 and CDR2: SEHNR and FQNEAQ (reference sequence). The CDR3 runs to 15 residues. After removal of 3 bases from V and 2 bases from J, the junction contained 3 bases not matched to a gene. CDR3 sequence (DNA): TGTGCCAGCAGCTTTACTAGCGGAGCCTACAATGAGCAGTTCTTC. It specifies CASSFTSGAYNEQFF.